The next 3 T cell receptor beta chains were all read from a single sample in a study of HIV-infected children after antiretroviral therapy interruption. Treatment denoted: PENTA 11 planned treatment interruption arm or continuous ART arm. Unique molecular identifiers were included in an RNA-based 3' RACE TCR library. TCRdb re-called the 3' RACE reads through MiXCR, storing one row per CDR3 protein. The data contain about 86,000 distinct CDR3 sequences, roughly 6.7% of them singletons. The sample consisted of CD45RA+ CD4+ T cells from PBMCs, pooled from several time points, taken from a donor given antiretroviral therapy, either interrupted or continuous. This sample's subset: naive CD4+ CD45RA+ CD45RO- T cells. The receptors stem from a pool of human donors with HIV.

This clonotype has ten or more counts. The chain links TRBV7-8 to TRBJ2-7; tentative D call: TRBD2 (6 bases). Trimming left V 5 bases short and J 2 bases short, with 22 bases between. CDR1 is SGHVS, CDR2 FQNEAQ, per germline. The CDR3 extends over 17 amino acids. In nucleotides, the CDR3 is TGTGCCAGCAGCATACGTTTTCCGGGGGATACCACCTACGAGCAGTACTTC. Translation: CASSIRFPGDTTYEQYF.

This clonotype was seen only a few times. The V gene is TRBV30, the J gene TRBJ1-1; D may be TRBD1 (5 bases). The CDR3 runs to 15 residues. Germline CDR1 reads GTSNPN; CDR2 reads SVGIG (reference sequence). V was shortened by 0 bases and J by 5 bases, with 16 bases between the two germline ends. The CDR3: CAWSVHRTYLTEAFF. The CDR3, as DNA: TGTGCCTGGAGTGTACACCGGACATATCTGACTGAAGCTTTCTTT.

This clonotype was counted at least ten times. The rearrangement links TRBV7-8 to TRBJ2-4; D is ambiguous. Germline assignment: CDR1 SGHVS and CDR2 FQNEAQ. The V and J ends lost 5 bases and 0 bases respectively, with 11 bases between them. The CDR3 contains 15 residues. Here the CDR3 reads CASSPYRVAKNIQYF. The CDR3 nucleotides read TGTGCCAGCAGCCCCTACAGAGTAGCCAAAAACATTCAGTACTTC.